A single sample gave rise to the 18 T cell receptor beta chains below, sequenced in a study of somatic mutations in cytotoxic T cells in rheumatoid arthritis. Clones were read by immunoSEQ multiplex PCR, and TCRdb kept only the in-frame ones, dropping some. The table has 10,000 or so clones, 75% to 80% seen once; the top ten hold around 34%. Sequenced sample: CD8+ T cells sorted from blood. These receptors all come from an adult with rheumatoid arthritis.

The sample holds a few counts of this clone. As DNA, the CDR3 is TGTGCCAGCAGCTTAGGTGGAGGACAAACTAATTCACCCCTCCACTTT. Translated, it gives CASSLGGGQTNSPLHF. The rearrangement joins TRBV13 to TRBJ1-6; perhaps TRBD1 as D (5 bases). Per germline, CDR1 PRHDT and CDR2 FYEKMQ (reference sequence). The CDR3 runs to 16 residues. V was clipped by 0 bases and J by 6 bases, with 12 bases between them.

This clone has just one count. The junction departs from germline at one end; a sequencing error may be responsible. The J gene is TRBJ2-1, the V gene TRBV15; 7 bases match TRBD2. There are 14 residues in the CDR3. Germline values: CDR1 LNHNV, CDR2 YYDKDF (reference sequence). In DNA form, the CDR3 reads TGTGCCACCAGCAGAGATTGGCGGGAGAGCCTCCTGATCTTC. Amino acids: CATSRDWRESLLIF.

In its sample, this clone was seen once. V usage is TRBV6-6 and J usage is TRBJ2-5; TRBD2 agrees at 14 bases. Germline-derived CDR1 and CDR2 are MNHNY and SVGAGI (reference sequence). The ends lost 6 bases at V and 11 bases at J; junction bases unmatched: 11. This CDR3 is 15 amino acids long. The CDR3 region has the DNA TGTGCCAGCAGACGGGGACTAGCGGGAGCCTTGGAGCAGTACTTC. It yields the protein CASRRGLAGALEQYF.

In this sample, this clone turned up once. This chain connects TRBV4-1 to TRBJ2-7; perhaps TRBD1 as D (6 bases). The length of the CDR3 is 15 residues. The V and J ends lost 1 base and 0 bases respectively, with 10 bases between them. Germline values: CDR1 MGHRA, CDR2 YSYEKL. This chain's CDR3 is CASSQGPTGSYEQYF. The CDR3 bases are TGCGCCAGCAGCCAAGGACCGACAGGCTCCTACGAGCAGTACTTC.

The chain couples TRBV27 to TRBJ2-1; D is uncertain. Looked up from germline, CDR1 is MNHEY and CDR2 is SMNVEV (reference sequence). V shed 3 bases and J shed 5 bases, with 8 bases lying between them. The CDR3 contains 13 residues. Here the CDR3 DNA reads TGTGCCAGCAGTTTTGGCTTTAACAATGAGCAGTTCTTC. Its translation: CASSFGFNNEQFF.

This clone was seen only a few times. The gene calls are TRBV4-1 and TRBJ2-2, with 7 bases fitting TRBD1. This CDR3 region has 13 residues. The J segment lost 6 bases and the V segment lost 4 bases, leaving 2 bases of the junction unmatched. The germline V gene encodes CDR1 MGHRA and CDR2 YSYEKL. CDR3 in amino acids: CASSRQGSGELFF. The CDR3 DNA follows: TGCGCCAGCAGCCGACAGGGTTCCGGGGAGCTGTTTTTT.

This clone was found once. This rearrangement joins TRBV11-2 to TRBJ2-2, with TRBD2 matching over 11 bases. Germline assignment: CDR1 SGHAT and CDR2 FQNNGV. V was pared by 2 bases and J by 4 bases, with 6 bases of the junction left unmatched. The CDR3 is made up of 17 amino acids. The CDR3 protein is CASSLNPGTSGTGELFF. In nucleotides, the CDR3 is TGTGCCAGCAGCTTAAACCCTGGGACTAGCGGCACCGGGGAGCTGTTTTTT.

The chain has TRBV19 and TRBJ1-1; possibly TRBD1 for D (6 bases). Germline V gene sequence: CDR1 LNHDA, CDR2 SQIVND (reference sequence). Trimming took off 4 bases at V and 3 bases at J, with 18 bases between the two ends. The CDR3 extends over 16 amino acids. CDR3 bases: TGTGCCAGTAGTACGAACCTGGCCAAGGGGGACACTGAAGCTTTCTTT. Protein: CASSTNLAKGDTEAFF.

The chain uses TRBV27 and TRBJ1-2, with 9 bases lining up with TRBD1. The germline CDR1 and CDR2 sequences are MNHEY and SMNVEV (reference sequence). There are 13 residues in the CDR3. The trim removed 6 bases at V and 2 bases at J, leaving 1 base unmatched. The DNA for the CDR3 is TGTGCCAGCAGAGACAGGGGGAACTATGGCTACACCTTC. It translates to CASRDRGNYGYTF.

The chain has TRBV20-1 and TRBJ1-2; D unclear. The germline gives CDR1 DFQATT, CDR2 SNEGSKA (reference sequence). V shed 2 bases and J shed 7 bases, with 8 bases lying between them. This CDR3 contains 11 residues. The CDR3 coding sequence is TGCAGTGCTAGACTTCCTCTTGGCTACACCTTC. The encoded protein is CSARLPLGYTF.

This rearrangement joins TRBV6-4 to TRBJ2-5; no firm D call. The V end was cut by 0 bases, the J end by 5 bases, with 7 bases between. The CDR3 contains 13 residues. Germline V CDR1 and CDR2: MRHNA, SNTAGT. The CDR3 here is CASSDSVGETQYF. As DNA, the CDR3 is TGTGCCAGCAGTGACTCCGTGGGGGAGACCCAGTACTTC.

This chain joins TRBV7-2 and TRBJ2-5; 8 nucleotides agree with TRBD1. The CDR3 covers 13 residues. Germline-derived CDR1 and CDR2 are SGHTA and FQGNSA. With 3 bases clipped from V and 5 bases from J, the junction kept 2 bases outside the gene matches. In DNA form, the CDR3 reads TGTGCCAGCAGCTTTACAGGGGGGGAGACCCAGTACTTC. Translating it yields CASSFTGGETQYF.

V and J are TRBV18 and TRBJ1-3; 9 positions match TRBD1. CDR3 length equals 18 residues. With 6 bases clipped from V and 0 bases from J, the junction kept 12 bases outside the gene matches. The germline V gene encodes CDR1 KGHSH and CDR2 LQKENI. The CDR3, as DNA: TGTGCCAGCTCGCCGGGACAGGGTATCGAGAGCTCTGGAAACACCATATATTTT. Translation gives CASSPGQGIESSGNTIYF.

This clone was seen a handful of times. This sequence joins TRBV7-3 and TRBJ1-2; 7 positions agree with TRBD1. Trimming at V came to 2 bases and at J to 8 bases, leaving 8 bases not matched to a gene. Looked up from germline, CDR1 is SGHTA and CDR2 is FQGTGA. The CDR3 loop spans 14 amino acids. The CDR3 bases are TGTGCCAGCAGCTTAGCCGGGACAGAACACGGCTACACCTTC. This sequence encodes CASSLAGTEHGYTF.

The chain has TRBV6-5 and TRBJ1-4; 7 bases agree with TRBD1. Germline-derived CDR1 and CDR2 are MNHEY and SVGAGI. This CDR3 has 14 amino acids. V shed 6 bases, J shed 8 bases, and the junction held 9 bases outside the gene matches. The CDR3 sequence is CASRLQGPSEKLFF. The CDR3, as DNA: TGTGCCAGCAGACTACAGGGGCCTAGCGAAAAACTGTTTTTT.

V gene TRBV29-1 combines with J gene TRBJ2-3; 8 bases match TRBD1. CDR1 is SQVTM and CDR2 is ANQGSEA in the germline V gene. The CDR3 consists of 16 residues. The trim removed 5 bases at V and 0 bases at J, leaving 10 bases unmatched. The CDR3: CSVLPGGKTSTDTQYF. CDR3 bases: TGCAGCGTTTTGCCAGGGGGCAAAACGAGCACAGATACGCAGTATTTT.

The chain is built from TRBV7-9 and TRBJ1-3; a weak D match, TRBD1 (6 bases). The CDR3 consists of 18 residues. Germline assignment: CDR1 SEHNR and CDR2 FQNEAQ (reference sequence). Trimming removed 4 bases from V and 2 bases from J, with 21 bases in between. CDR3 sequence (DNA): TGTGCCAGCAGCTCAACTATAACCGGGACAACCGCTGGAAACACCATATATTTT. Translated, it gives CASSSTITGTTAGNTIYF.

This rearrangement joins TRBV7-6 to TRBJ2-7; D is ambiguous. The germline gives CDR1 SGHVS, CDR2 FNYEAQ. The CDR3 is made up of 13 amino acids. Between the trimmed V and J ends, which lost 0 bases and 7 bases, there was a span of 10 bases. CDR3: CASSLAQGSEQYF. In nucleotides, the CDR3 is TGTGCCAGCAGCTTAGCGCAAGGAAGTGAGCAGTACTTC.